These T cell receptor beta chains were read from a single sample in a study of OX40 agonist ivuxolimab in advanced cancers. TCRdb's copy holds only in-frame clones and misses some; the assay was immunoSEQ multiplex PCR. Here the sample spans 91,000 or so clones, 70% to 90% being singletons. The source material was CD4+ or CD8+ T cells sorted from blood, sampled in a trial of the OX40 agonist ivuxolimab. The source of these receptors is an adult with an advanced solid tumor such as melanoma, head and neck, liver or kidney cancer. CDR3s include the opening cysteine and the closing phenylalanine or tryptophan. The D gene is left open where the match is weak. Not every row has a clone size; where given, it reads once, few, many or a size class.

>TRBJ1-5|NA|NA|TRBV19
CASSVVDPQGSQPQHF
TGTGCCAGTAGTGTGGTTGACCCGCAGGGCTCCCAGCCCCAGCATTTT
>TRBJ1-1|once|NA|TRBV4-1
CASSQAGNPEAFF
TGCGCCAGCAGCCAAGCAGGAAACCCCGAAGCTTTCTTT
>TRBJ2-1|NA|TRBD2|TRBV6-6
CASRTSGSDEQFF
TGTGCCAGCAGAACTAGCGGGAGTGATGAGCAGTTCTTC
>TRBJ2-3|NA|NA|TRBV29-1
CSGGTSTDTQYF
TGCAGCGGCGGGACTAGCACAGATACGCAGTATTTT
>TRBJ2-7|NA|TRBD2|TRBV19
CASSIGGGDPSYEQYF
TGTGCCAGTAGTATAGGGGGAGGGGACCCCTCCTACGAGCAGTACTTC
>TRBJ2-3|NA|NA|TRBV5-6
CASSLELASTDTQYF
TGTGCCAGCAGCTTGGAACTAGCCAGCACAGATACGCAGTATTTT
>TRBJ2-3|once|NA|TRBV5-5
CASSLGRATDTQYF
TGTGCCAGCAGCTTGGGCAGGGCAACAGATACGCAGTATTTT
>TRBJ1-5|few|TRBD1|TRBV9
CASSRTGASNQPQHF
TGTGCCAGCAGCCGGACAGGGGCTAGCAATCAGCCCCAGCATTTT
>TRBJ2-1|NA|NA|TRBV7-6
CASGKGDYNEQFF
TGTGCCAGCGGGAAGGGAGACTACAATGAGCAGTTCTTC
>TRBJ2-3|NA|TRBD2|TRBV27
CASRGLAATDTQYF
TGTGCCAGCAGGGGACTAGCCGCCACAGATACGCAGTATTTT
>TRBJ2-2|NA|TRBD2|TRBV6-5
CASRSGGTRPGELFF
TGTGCCAGCAGGTCGGGGGGAACCAGACCCGGGGAGCTGTTTTTT
>TRBJ2-3|NA|TRBD2|TRBV19
CASSSLAGGFSDTQYF
TGTGCCAGTAGTTCACTAGCGGGAGGTTTCTCAGATACGCAGTATTTT
>TRBJ2-5|NA|NA|TRBV29-1
CSVGPGVETQYF
TGCAGCGTTGGCCCTGGGGTGGAGACCCAGTACTTC
>TRBJ1-2|NA|NA|TRBV20-1
CSARVAPDYTF
TGCAGTGCTAGAGTGGCCCCTGACTACACCTTC
>TRBJ2-5|NA|NA|TRBV7-2
CASSSGFQETQYF
TGTGCCAGCAGCTCCGGGTTCCAAGAGACCCAGTACTTC
>TRBJ2-3|NA|TRBD1|TRBV5-1
CASTETGRDTQYF
TGCGCCAGCACCGAGACAGGGAGAGATACGCAGTATTTT
>TRBJ2-1|NA|NA|TRBV6-4
CASRGAGYSEQFF
TGTGCCAGCAGGGGGGCCGGCTATAGTGAGCAGTTCTTC
>TRBJ1-5|NA|TRBD1|TRBV28
CASSTGGNQPQHF
TGTGCCAGCAGCACAGGGGGCAATCAGCCCCAGCATTTT
>TRBJ2-3|NA|NA|TRBV6-4
CASSAVPGATDTQYF
TGTGCCAGCAGTGCTGTACCGGGAGCCACAGATACGCAGTATTTT
>TRBJ1-1|NA|NA|TRBV18
CASSPLGQMNTEAFF
TGTGCCAGCTCACCCCTAGGACAGATGAACACTGAAGCTTTCTTT
>TRBJ2-7|NA|NA|TRBV5-4
CASSLARSYEQYF
TGTGCCAGCAGCTTGGCTAGATCCTACGAGCAGTACTTC
>TRBJ1-1|few|NA|TRBV10-1
CASSGQRNTEAFF
TGCGCCAGCAGTGGACAGCGGAACACTGAAGCTTTCTTT
>TRBJ1-2|NA|TRBD1|TRBV28
CASSPTSGQGYGYTF
TGTGCCAGCAGTCCGACGTCCGGACAGGGTTATGGCTACACCTTC
>TRBJ2-2|NA|TRBD1|TRBV5-4
CASTTGDTGELFF
TGTGCCAGCACTACAGGGGACACCGGGGAGCTGTTTTTT
>TRBJ1-1|NA|TRBD1|TRBV19
CASSIDPERQGRTEAFF
TGTGCCAGTAGTATAGATCCCGAACGACAGGGACGAACTGAAGCTTTCTTT
>TRBJ2-7|NA|NA|TRBV11-2
CASSFQSTYEQYF
TGTGCCAGCAGCTTTCAGTCCACCTACGAGCAGTACTTC
>TRBJ2-7|NA|TRBD1|TRBV6-5
CASSLAGTDYEQYF
TGTGCCAGCAGTTTAGCCGGGACAGACTACGAGCAGTACTTC
>TRBJ2-1|NA|TRBD2|TRBV14
CASSPRRAGANNEQFF
TGTGCCAGCAGCCCCCGTAGGGCGGGAGCGAACAATGAGCAGTTCTTC
>TRBJ2-6|NA|NA|TRBV4-1
CASSQDARTAGANVLTF
TGCGCCAGCAGCCAAGATGCCCGGACAGCTGGGGCCAACGTCCTGACTTTC
>TRBJ1-5|once|NA|TRBV2
CASSEMGGDQPQHF
TGTGCCAGCAGTGAAATGGGCGGCGATCAGCCCCAGCATTTT
>TRBJ2-5|NA|NA|TRBV27
CASSLSRAETQYF
TGTGCCAGCAGTTTATCGCGAGCGGAGACCCAGTACTTC
>TRBJ2-5|NA|NA|TRBV30
CAWSVIEGGETQYF
TGTGCCTGGAGTGTAATCGAGGGAGGAGAGACCCAGTACTTC
>TRBJ2-5|once|NA|TRBV27
CASSLVGLGTQYF
TGTGCCAGCAGTTTAGTGGGCCTCGGGACCCAGTACTTC
>TRBJ1-5|NA|NA|TRBV19
CASSIRGGIDQPQHF
TGTGCCAGTAGTATAAGGGGCGGGATTGATCAGCCCCAGCATTTT
>TRBJ2-1|NA|NA|TRBV5-1
CASSSDWSSYNEQFF
TGCGCCAGCAGCTCGGACTGGAGCTCCTACAATGAGCAGTTCTTC